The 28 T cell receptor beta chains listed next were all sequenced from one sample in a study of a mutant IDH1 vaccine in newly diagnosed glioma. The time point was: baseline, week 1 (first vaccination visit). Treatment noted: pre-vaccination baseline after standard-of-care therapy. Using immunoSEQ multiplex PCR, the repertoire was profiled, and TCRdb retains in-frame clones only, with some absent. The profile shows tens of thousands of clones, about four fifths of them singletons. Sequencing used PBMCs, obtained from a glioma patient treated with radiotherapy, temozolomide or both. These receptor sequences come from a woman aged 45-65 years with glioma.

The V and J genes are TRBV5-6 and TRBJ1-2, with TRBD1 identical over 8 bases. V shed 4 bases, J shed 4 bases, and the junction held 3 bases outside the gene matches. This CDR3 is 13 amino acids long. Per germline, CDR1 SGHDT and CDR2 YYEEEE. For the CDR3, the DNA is TGTGCCAGCAGCCGGACAGGGACCTATGGCTACACCTTC. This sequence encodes CASSRTGTYGYTF.

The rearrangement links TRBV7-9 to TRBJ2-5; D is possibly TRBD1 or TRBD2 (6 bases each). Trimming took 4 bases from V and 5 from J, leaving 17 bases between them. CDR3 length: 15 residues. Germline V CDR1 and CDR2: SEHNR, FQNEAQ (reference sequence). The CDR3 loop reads CASSSNGGGEETQYF. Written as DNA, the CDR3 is TGTGCCAGCAGCTCCAACGGGGGCGGGGAGGAGACCCAGTACTTC.

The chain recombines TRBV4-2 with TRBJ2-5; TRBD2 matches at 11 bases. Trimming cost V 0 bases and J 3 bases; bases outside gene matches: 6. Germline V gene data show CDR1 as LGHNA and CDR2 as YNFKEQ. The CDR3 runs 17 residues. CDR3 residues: CASSQDATSGVKETQYF. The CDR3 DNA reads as TGTGCCAGCAGCCAAGATGCGACTAGCGGGGTGAAAGAGACCCAGTACTTC.

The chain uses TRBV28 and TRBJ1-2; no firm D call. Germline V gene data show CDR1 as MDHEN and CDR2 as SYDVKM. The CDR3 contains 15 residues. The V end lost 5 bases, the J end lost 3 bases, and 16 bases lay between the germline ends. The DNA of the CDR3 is TGTGCCAGCAGTCCCCCGGTAACCGCCGACTATGGCTACACCTTC. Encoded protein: CASSPPVTADYGYTF.

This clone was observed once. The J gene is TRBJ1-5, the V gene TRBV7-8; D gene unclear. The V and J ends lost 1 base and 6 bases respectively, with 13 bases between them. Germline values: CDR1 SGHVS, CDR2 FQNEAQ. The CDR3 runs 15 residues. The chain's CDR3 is CASSLGILGGQPQHF. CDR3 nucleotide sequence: TGTGCCAGCAGCTTAGGAATCTTGGGCGGTCAGCCCCAGCATTTT.

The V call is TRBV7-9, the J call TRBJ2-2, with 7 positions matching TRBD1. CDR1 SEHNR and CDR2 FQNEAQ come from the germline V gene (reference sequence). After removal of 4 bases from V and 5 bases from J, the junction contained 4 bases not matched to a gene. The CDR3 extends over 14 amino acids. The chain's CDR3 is CASSYDRATGELFF. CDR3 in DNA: TGTGCCAGCAGCTACGACAGGGCTACCGGGGAGCTGTTTTTT.

In DNA, the CDR3 is TGCGCCAGCAGCCAAGATCAACCCTACGAGCAGTACTTC. It yields the protein CASSQDQPYEQYF. V usage is TRBV4-3 and J usage is TRBJ2-7, with D hard to call. V gave up 0 bases and J gave up 2 bases, with 5 bases separating them. The CDR3 sequence is 13 residues long. Germline loops: CDR1 LGHNA, CDR2 YSLEER.

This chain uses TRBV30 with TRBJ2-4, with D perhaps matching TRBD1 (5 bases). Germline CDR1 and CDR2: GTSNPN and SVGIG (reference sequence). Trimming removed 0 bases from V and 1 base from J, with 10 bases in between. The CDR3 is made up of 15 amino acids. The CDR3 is CAWSVSGRAKNIQYF. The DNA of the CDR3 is TGTGCCTGGAGTGTATCAGGGCGGGCCAAAAACATTCAGTACTTC.

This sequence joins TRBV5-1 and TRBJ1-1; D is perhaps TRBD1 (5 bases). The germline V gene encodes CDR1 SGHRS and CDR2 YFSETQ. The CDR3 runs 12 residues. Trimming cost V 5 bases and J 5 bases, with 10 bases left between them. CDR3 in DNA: TGCGCCAGCAGATTTTGGGGGACTGAAGCTTTCTTT. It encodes CASRFWGTEAFF.

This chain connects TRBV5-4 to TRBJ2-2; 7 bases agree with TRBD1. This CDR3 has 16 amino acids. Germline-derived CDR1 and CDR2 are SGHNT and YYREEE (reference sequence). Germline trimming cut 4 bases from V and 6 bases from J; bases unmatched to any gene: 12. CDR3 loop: CASSALRGGGPGELFF. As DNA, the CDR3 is TGTGCCAGCAGCGCCCTAAGAGGGGGCGGTCCCGGGGAGCTGTTTTTT. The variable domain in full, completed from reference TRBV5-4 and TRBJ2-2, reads ETGVTQSPTHLIKTRGQQVTLRCSSQSGHNTVSWYQQALGQGPQFIFQYYREEENGRGNFPPRFSGLQFPNYSSELNVNALELDDSALYLCASSALRGGGPGELFFGEGSRLTVL.

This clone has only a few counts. The CDR3 DNA reads as TGCGTCGATCGTCGTGTGTGTCACTACCGAGACAGGGTCCGATGTGACACTGAAGCTTTCTTT. Amino acid sequence: CVDRRVCHYRDRVRCDTEAFF. The chain is built from TRBV29-1 and TRBJ1-1, with TRBD1 matching over 7 bases. Per germline, CDR1 SQVTM and CDR2 ANQGSEA. This CDR3 has 21 residues.

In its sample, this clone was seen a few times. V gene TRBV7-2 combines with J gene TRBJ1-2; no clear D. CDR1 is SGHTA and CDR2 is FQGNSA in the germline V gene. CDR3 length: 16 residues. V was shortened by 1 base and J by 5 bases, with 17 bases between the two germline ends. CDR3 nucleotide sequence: TGTGCCAGCAGCTTAGGGGTGATCGAGATTGGTTATGGCTACACCTTC. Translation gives CASSLGVIEIGYGYTF.

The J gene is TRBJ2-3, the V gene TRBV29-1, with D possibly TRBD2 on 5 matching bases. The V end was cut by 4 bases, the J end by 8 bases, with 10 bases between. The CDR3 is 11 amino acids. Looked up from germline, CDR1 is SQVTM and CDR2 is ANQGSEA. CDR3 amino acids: CSVGTEGTQYF. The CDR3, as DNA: TGCAGCGTTGGCACCGAGGGTACGCAGTATTTT.

This CDR3 reads CASKRGDWAYEQYF. The CDR3, as DNA: TGTGCCAGCAAGCGGGGGGATTGGGCCTACGAGCAGTACTTC. This chain uses TRBV11-3 with TRBJ2-7; 9 nucleotides match TRBD2. From germline, CDR1 is SGHNT and CDR2 YENEEA. The CDR3 is 14 amino acids. V was pared by 7 bases and J by 2 bases, with 6 bases of the junction left unmatched.

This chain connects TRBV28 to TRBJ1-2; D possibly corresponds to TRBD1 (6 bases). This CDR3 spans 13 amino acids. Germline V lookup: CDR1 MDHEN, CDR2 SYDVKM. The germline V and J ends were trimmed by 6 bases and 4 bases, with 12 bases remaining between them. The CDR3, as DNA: TGTGCCAGCAGGGGCAGGGGTGGCTATGGCTACACCTTC. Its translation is CASRGRGGYGYTF.

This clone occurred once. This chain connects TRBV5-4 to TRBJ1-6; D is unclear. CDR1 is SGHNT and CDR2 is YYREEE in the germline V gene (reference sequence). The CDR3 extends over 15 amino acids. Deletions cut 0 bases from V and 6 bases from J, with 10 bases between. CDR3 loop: CASSLAGISNSPLHF. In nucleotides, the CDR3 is TGTGCCAGCAGCTTGGCCGGAATCAGTAATTCACCCCTCCACTTT.

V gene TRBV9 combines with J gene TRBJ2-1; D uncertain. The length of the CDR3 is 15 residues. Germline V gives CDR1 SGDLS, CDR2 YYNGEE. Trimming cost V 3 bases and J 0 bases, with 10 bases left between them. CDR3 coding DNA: TGTGCCAGCAGCGAAACGGGCAGCTCCTACAATGAGCAGTTCTTC. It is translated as CASSETGSSYNEQFF.

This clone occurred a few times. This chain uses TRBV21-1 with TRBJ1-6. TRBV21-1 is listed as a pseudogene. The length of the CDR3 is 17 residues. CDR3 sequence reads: CASSKDSSFFHNSPLHF. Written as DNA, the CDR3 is TGTGCCAGCAGCAAAGATTCTTCCTTCTTTCATAATTCACCCCTCCACTTT.

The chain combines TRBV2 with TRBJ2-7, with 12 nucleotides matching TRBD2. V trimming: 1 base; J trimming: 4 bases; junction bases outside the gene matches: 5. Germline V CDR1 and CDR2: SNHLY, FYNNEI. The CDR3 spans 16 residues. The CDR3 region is CASSEGWTSGVYEQYF. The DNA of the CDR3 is TGTGCCAGCAGTGAAGGATGGACTAGCGGGGTATACGAGCAGTACTTC.

The CDR3 is CSVEGSGGPGKTQYF. CDR3 in DNA: TGCAGCGTTGAAGGTTCGGGGGGCCCGGGGAAGACCCAGTACTTC. V and J are TRBV29-1 and TRBJ2-5; TRBD2 is a possible D gene (7 bases). The CDR3 length is 15 residues. V gave up 1 base and J gave up 6 bases, with 18 bases separating them. Germline-derived CDR1 and CDR2 are SQVTM and ANQGSEA.

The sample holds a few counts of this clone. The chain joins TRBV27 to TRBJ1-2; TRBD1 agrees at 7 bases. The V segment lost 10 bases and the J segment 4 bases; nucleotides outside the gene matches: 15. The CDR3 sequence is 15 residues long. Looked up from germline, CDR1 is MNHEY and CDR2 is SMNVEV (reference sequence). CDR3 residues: CATSPGGRGFYGYTF. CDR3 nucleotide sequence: TGTGCCACCTCCCCAGGGGGAAGGGGCTTCTATGGCTACACCTTC.

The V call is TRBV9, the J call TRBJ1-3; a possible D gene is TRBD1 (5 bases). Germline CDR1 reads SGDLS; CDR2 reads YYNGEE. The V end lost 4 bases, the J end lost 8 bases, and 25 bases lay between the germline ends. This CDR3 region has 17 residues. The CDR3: CASSPQLGPGIEHTIYF. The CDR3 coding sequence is TGTGCCAGCAGCCCACAATTGGGACCGGGAATCGAACACACCATATATTTT. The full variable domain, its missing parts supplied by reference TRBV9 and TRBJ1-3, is DSGVTQTPKHLITATGQRVTLRCSPRSGDLSVYWYQQSLDQGLQFLIQYYNGEERAKGNILERFSAQQFPDLHSELNLSSLELGDSALYFCASSPQLGPGIEHTIYFGEGSWLTVV.

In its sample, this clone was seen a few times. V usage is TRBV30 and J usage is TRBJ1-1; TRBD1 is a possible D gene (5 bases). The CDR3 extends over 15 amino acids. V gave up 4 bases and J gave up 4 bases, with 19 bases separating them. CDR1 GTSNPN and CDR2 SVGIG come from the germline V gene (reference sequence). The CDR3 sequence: CAWTPGGGRGTEAFF. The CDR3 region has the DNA TGTGCCTGGACCCCTGGGGGGGGAAGGGGCACTGAAGCTTTCTTT.

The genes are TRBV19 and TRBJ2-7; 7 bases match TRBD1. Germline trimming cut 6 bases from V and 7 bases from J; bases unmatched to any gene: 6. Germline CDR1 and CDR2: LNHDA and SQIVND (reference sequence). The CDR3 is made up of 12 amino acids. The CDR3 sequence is CASSTGTVEQYF. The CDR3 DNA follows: TGTGCCAGTAGCACCGGGACAGTGGAGCAGTACTTC.

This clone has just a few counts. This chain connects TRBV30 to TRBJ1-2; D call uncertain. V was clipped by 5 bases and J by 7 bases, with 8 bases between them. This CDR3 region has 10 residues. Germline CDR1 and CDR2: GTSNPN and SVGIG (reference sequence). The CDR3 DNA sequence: TGTGCCTGGGGTCAGGCTGGCTACACCTTC. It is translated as CAWGQAGYTF.

The CDR3, as DNA: TGTGCCAGCAGTTACTGGGGCTATGGCTACACCTTC. Translated: CASSYWGYGYTF. The genes are TRBV6-5 and TRBJ1-2, with D unresolved. Deletions cut 1 base from V and 4 bases from J, with 4 bases between. The CDR3 is 12 residues long. Germline values: CDR1 MNHEY, CDR2 SVGAGI.

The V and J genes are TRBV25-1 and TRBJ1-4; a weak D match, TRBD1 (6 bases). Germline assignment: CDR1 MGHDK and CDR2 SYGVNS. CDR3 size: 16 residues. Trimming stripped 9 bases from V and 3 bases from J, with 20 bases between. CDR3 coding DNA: TGTGCCAGTAGCACAGGGATCCTAGCATCTAATGAAAAACTGTTTTTT. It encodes CASSTGILASNEKLFF.

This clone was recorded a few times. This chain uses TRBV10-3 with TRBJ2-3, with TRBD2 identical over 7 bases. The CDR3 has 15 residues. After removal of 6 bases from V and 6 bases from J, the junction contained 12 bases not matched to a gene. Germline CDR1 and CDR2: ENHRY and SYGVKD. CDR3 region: CAIRVGLEGSDTQYF. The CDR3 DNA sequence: TGTGCCATCAGGGTCGGACTAGAGGGTTCCGATACGCAGTATTTT.